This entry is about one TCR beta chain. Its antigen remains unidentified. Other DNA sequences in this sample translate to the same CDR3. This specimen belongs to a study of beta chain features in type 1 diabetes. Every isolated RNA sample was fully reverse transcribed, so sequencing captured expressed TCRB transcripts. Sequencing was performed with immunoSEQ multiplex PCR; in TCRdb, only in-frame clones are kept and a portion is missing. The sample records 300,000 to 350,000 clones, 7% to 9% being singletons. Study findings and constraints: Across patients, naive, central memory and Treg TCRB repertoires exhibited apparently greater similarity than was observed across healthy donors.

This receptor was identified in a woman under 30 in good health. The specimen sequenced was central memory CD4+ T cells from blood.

The CDR3, as DNA: TGTGCCAGCTCACCAACGGGAGGGCCGTACGAGCAGTACTTC. Residues: CASSPTGGPYEQYF. The V and J genes are TRBV18 and TRBJ2-7, with 8 bases aligning to TRBD2. The germline gives CDR1 KGHSH, CDR2 LQKENI. V shed 2 bases, J shed 4 bases, and the junction held 4 bases outside the gene matches. The CDR3 contains 14 residues. The variable domain in full, completed from reference TRBV18 and TRBJ2-7, reads NAGVMQNPRHLVRRRGQEARLRCSPMKGHSHVYWYRQLPEEGLKFMVYLQKENIIDESGMPKERFSAEFPKEGPSILRIQQVVRGDSAAYFCASSPTGGPYEQYFGPGTRLTVT.